Below, 10 T cell receptor beta chains from the same sample are listed, as sequenced in a study of cytotoxic CD8 clonotypes in ibrutinib-treated CLL (dated by TCRdb to about 2021). Explained via the paper, the time point label denotes: approximately 2 years on ibrutinib. Library generation was performed with the immunoSEQ multiplex PCR assay. TCRdb stores this immuneACCESS table with in-frame sequences only. Part of the clones is absent; in the studies checked, under half of the shortfall reflects unresolved V genes, and no reason is known for the rest. Here the sample has some 92,000 clones; around 77% occur a single time. The ten top clones hold around 23% of the sample. The source material was PBMCs, sampled after 24 months of ibrutinib treatment. Receptors originate from a human donor with chronic lymphocytic leukemia.

This sequence joins TRBV2 and TRBJ2-1; D not resolved. V shed 2 bases and J shed 14 bases, with 13 bases lying between them. Germline CDR1 and CDR2: SNHLY and FYNNEI. The CDR3 is 12 residues long. Here the CDR3 reads CASSERGMSKFF. CDR3 in DNA: TGTGCCAGCAGTGAACGCGGAATGAGCAAGTTCTTC.

The chain is built from TRBV4-2 and TRBJ2-3, with 11 bases identical to TRBD2. The ends lost 4 bases at V and 2 bases at J; junction bases unmatched: 2. Germline assignment: CDR1 LGHNA and CDR2 YNFKEQ. CDR3 length: 15 amino acids. CDR3 amino acids: CASSLAGGFTDTQYF. Written as DNA, the CDR3 is TGTGCCAGCAGCCTAGCGGGAGGGTTCACAGATACGCAGTATTTT.

CDR3 sequence reads: CASSPPGGQPQHF. The CDR3 DNA reads as TGTGCCAGCAGCCCCCCGGGTGGTCAGCCCCAGCATTTT. This chain joins TRBV7-2 and TRBJ1-5, with no clear D. Trimming took 5 bases from V and 6 from J, leaving 11 bases between them. Germline CDR1 SGHTA, CDR2 FQGNSA. The CDR3 has 13 amino acids.

The genes are TRBV7-2 and TRBJ1-1; D not resolved. CDR1 SGHTA and CDR2 FQGNSA come from the germline V gene. Trimming pared 3 bases from V and 0 bases from J, leaving 11 bases between. The CDR3 is 15 amino acids. This CDR3 is CASSLKLGMNTEAFF. The CDR3, as DNA: TGTGCCAGCAGCTTGAAATTAGGAATGAACACTGAAGCTTTCTTT.

V and J are TRBV6-1 and TRBJ1-3, with D hard to call. CDR3 size: 12 residues. V lost 3 bases and J lost 2, with 2 bases in between. In germline, CDR1 is MNHNS, CDR2 SASEGT. CDR3 loop: CASSDPGNTIYF. DNA for the CDR3: TGTGCCAGCAGTGACCCTGGAAACACCATATATTTT.

The chain recombines TRBV27 with TRBJ1-1, with 8 positions matching TRBD1. Looked up from germline, CDR1 is MNHEY and CDR2 is SMNVEV (reference sequence). Trimming took 6 bases from V and 4 from J; bases not matched to a gene: 4. The CDR3 has 13 amino acids. CDR3 nucleotide sequence: TGTGCCAGCAGCCCCGGGACAGGCACTGAAGCTTTCTTT. Its translation: CASSPGTGTEAFF.

The chain has TRBV4-1 and TRBJ1-2; 8 nucleotides agree with TRBD1. This CDR3 is built from 17 residues. V shed 1 base and J 8 bases; nucleotides not matched to a gene: 15. Germline assignment: CDR1 MGHRA and CDR2 YSYEKL. CDR3 bases: TGCGCCAGCAGCCAAGGGATTGACAGGGGCCCCTCAGAGGGCTACACCTTC. Its protein is CASSQGIDRGPSEGYTF.

This clone showed up many times. This specimen includes other DNA sequences encoding the same CDR3. V gene TRBV5-1 combines with J gene TRBJ1-1, with 8 nucleotides matching TRBD1. V shed 3 bases and J 1 base; nucleotides not matched to a gene: 2. CDR1 and CDR2 from the germline V gene are SGHRS and YFSETQ. The CDR3 is 14 amino acids. The DNA for the CDR3 is TGCGCCAGCAGCTCCGGGACAGGGAACACTGAAGCTTTCTTT. Translated: CASSSGTGNTEAFF.

There are a few counts of this clone. The genes are TRBV28 and TRBJ1-5; the D gene is possibly TRBD1 (6 bases). This CDR3 region has 15 residues. Trimming stripped 6 bases from V and 4 bases from J, with 16 bases between. Germline V gives CDR1 MDHEN, CDR2 SYDVKM. CDR3 coding DNA: TGTGCCAGCAGCCACAGGGTAACGGGGAATCAGCCCCAGCATTTT. Translation: CASSHRVTGNQPQHF.

This rearrangement joins TRBV5-6 to TRBJ2-7; D may be TRBD2 (6 bases). V shed 0 bases and J shed 6 bases, with 10 bases lying between them. CDR3 length: 13 amino acids. Germline V gene lookup returns CDR1 SGHDT and CDR2 YYEEEE. In nucleotides, the CDR3 is TGTGCCAGCAGCTTGGTTAGGGGAGGCGAGCAGTACTTC. This codes for CASSLVRGGEQYF.